These 8 T cell receptor beta chains were sequenced from one sample in a study of cytomegalovirus exposure and HLA in healthy donors. PCR amplification relied on 60 Vbeta primers (plus 13 Jbeta primers). Using immunoSEQ multiplex PCR, the repertoire was profiled, and TCRdb retains in-frame clones only, with some absent. This sample has approximately 210,000 clones, with about 80% found just once. Sequencing was done on a sample of PBMCs. The receptors here all came from a woman in her thirties or forties in good health and CMV-seronegative.

V gene TRBV7-7 combines with J gene TRBJ2-1; perhaps TRBD2 as D (6 bases). V lost 5 bases and J lost 2, with 10 bases in between. CDR1 is SSHAT, CDR2 FNYEAQ, per germline (reference sequence). The CDR3 extends over 14 amino acids. CDR3 sequence: CASSPGVAYNEQFF. DNA for the CDR3: TGTGCCAGCAGCCCGGGAGTTGCCTACAATGAGCAGTTCTTC.

This clone was seen more than once but under ten times. The V call is TRBV11-3, the J call TRBJ1-1, with D unresolved. Germline assignment: CDR1 SGHNT and CDR2 YENEEA. V was cut by 5 bases and J by 2 bases, with 9 bases left in between. This CDR3 has 13 residues. CDR3 sequence: CASSPVVNTEAFF. Written as DNA, the CDR3 is TGTGCCAGCAGCCCGGTGGTTAACACTGAAGCTTTCTTT.

This clone has only one observation. V is TRBV19 and J is TRBJ2-5, with 12 bases matching TRBD1. This CDR3 region has 16 residues. Germline CDR1 reads LNHDA; CDR2 reads SQIVND (reference sequence). Trimming cost V 5 bases and J 4 bases; bases outside gene matches: 8. CDR3 in amino acids: CASSGSRDRGRETQYF. Here the CDR3 DNA reads TGTGCCAGTAGTGGGTCCCGGGACAGGGGGCGAGAGACCCAGTACTTC.

V usage is TRBV10-1 and J usage is TRBJ2-3; 10 nucleotides line up with TRBD1. V lost 5 bases, J lost 4 bases, and 6 bases stayed unmatched. From germline, CDR1 is WNHNN and CDR2 SYGVQD (reference sequence). The CDR3 length is 15 residues. The CDR3 coding sequence is TGCGCCAGCAGTAACCGGGACAGGGGTCCAGATACGCAGTATTTT. Its translation: CASSNRDRGPDTQYF.

The V and J genes are TRBV11-3 and TRBJ2-7; maybe TRBD2 (6 bases). Trimming removed 6 bases at V and 4 bases at J, with 19 bases between. CDR1 is SGHNT, CDR2 YENEEA, per germline. The CDR3 contains 15 residues. The CDR3 reads CASSIPARGAYEQYF. Here the CDR3 DNA reads TGTGCCAGCAGTATACCCGCACGCGGGGCGTACGAGCAGTACTTC.

This rearrangement joins TRBV7-9 to TRBJ1-1, with 8 bases fitting TRBD1. J was trimmed by 4 bases and V by 5 bases; bases with no gene match: 6. CDR1 is SEHNR and CDR2 is FQNEAQ in the germline V gene (reference sequence). The CDR3 spans 14 residues. Here the CDR3 DNA reads TGTGCCAGCAGCCTGGGACAGGCGGGCACTGAAGCTTTCTTT. As protein: CASSLGQAGTEAFF.

Here the CDR3 DNA reads TGTGCCAGCTATAATGGCAGGGGGAGGAGTGAGCAGTTCTTC. Protein sequence: CASYNGRGRSEQFF. The chain joins TRBV7-2 to TRBJ2-1, with D tentatively TRBD1 (7 bases). This CDR3 contains 14 residues. The germline gives CDR1 SGHTA, CDR2 FQGNSA. The V gene lost 8 bases and the J gene lost 9 bases, with 20 bases spanning the gap.

J is TRBJ1-1 and V is TRBV6-1; D gene unclear. V was shortened by 2 bases and J by 11 bases, with 15 bases between the two germline ends. The CDR3 sequence is 13 residues long. The germline CDR1 and CDR2 sequences are MNHNS and SASEGT. The CDR3 spells CASSELKTGSAFF. The CDR3 region has the DNA TGTGCCAGCAGTGAATTGAAGACGGGTTCGGCTTTCTTT.